One and the same sample provided the 28 T cell receptor beta chains below, sequenced in a study of T cell responses to AZD1222 COVID-19 vaccine. Assay used: immunoSEQ multiplex PCR; TCRdb lists only in-frame clones, some missing. The table includes tens of thousands of clones, approximately 83% detected once. The sequencing used peripheral blood, collected on day 0 of AZD1222 vaccination. The receptors derive from an adult in good health.

The V and J genes are TRBV28 and TRBJ1-5; 11 nucleotides match TRBD1. The CDR3 has 14 amino acids. V lost 7 bases and J lost 5; bases outside the gene matches: 4. Per germline, CDR1 MDHEN and CDR2 SYDVKM. The CDR3 loop reads CASNSGQGDQPQHF. CDR3 bases: TGTGCCAGCAATTCGGGACAGGGGGATCAGCCCCAGCATTTT.

V and J are TRBV2 and TRBJ1-5; 7 nucleotides agree with TRBD1. After removal of 4 bases from V and 6 bases from J, the junction contained 3 bases not matched to a gene. The germline V gene encodes CDR1 SNHLY and CDR2 FYNNEI. The CDR3 is 13 residues long. CDR3 in amino acids: CASSGQGGQPQHF. CDR3 nucleotides: TGTGCCAGCAGTGGTCAGGGGGGTCAGCCCCAGCATTTT. Full variable domain (missing parts from reference TRBV2 and TRBJ1-5): EPEVTQTPSHQVTQMGQEVILRCVPISNHLYFYWYRQILGQKVEFLVSFYNNEISEKSEIFDDQFSVERPDGSNFTLKIRSTKLEDSAMYFCASSGQGGQPQHFGDGTRLSIL.

The chain has TRBV2 and TRBJ1-1, with TRBD1 identical over 10 bases. V gave up 4 bases and J gave up 5 bases; unmatched junction bases: 4. Germline lookup yields CDR1 SNHLY and CDR2 FYNNEI. This CDR3 has 14 residues. CDR3 sequence: CASSVRDRGTEAFF. CDR3 nucleotides: TGTGCCAGCAGTGTCCGGGACAGGGGAACTGAAGCTTTCTTT.

The J gene is TRBJ1-5, the V gene TRBV18, with 9 bases that match TRBD1. V was clipped by 3 bases and J by 8 bases; unmatched bases: 5. The V gene's germline CDR1 is KGHSH and CDR2 LQKENI. CDR3 size: 14 residues. This chain's CDR3 is CASSPTGGGEPQHF. The CDR3 DNA is TGTGCCAGCTCACCTACAGGGGGCGGAGAGCCCCAGCATTTT.

The chain joins TRBV6-2 or TRBV6-3 to TRBJ2-7; 7 bases align to TRBD1. Germline values: CDR1 MNHEY, CDR2 SVGEGT. J was trimmed by 2 bases and V by 6 bases; bases with no gene match: 10. The CDR3 runs 15 residues. Here the CDR3 DNA reads TGTGCCAGCAGCCCTACAGGGGCAGGGGCCTACGAGCAGTACTTC. It is translated as CASSPTGAGAYEQYF.

This sequence joins TRBV3-1 (or the pseudogene TRBV3-2) and TRBJ1-2; TRBD1 aligns across 7 bases. With V trimmed by 1 base and J by 6 bases, 11 bases remained unmatched. The germline V gene encodes CDR1 LGHDT and CDR2 YNNKEL (reference sequence). The CDR3 consists of 16 residues. The CDR3 sequence is CASSQGSSSGGNGYTF. DNA of the CDR3: TGTGCCAGCAGCCAAGGTTCGAGTTCAGGGGGTAATGGCTACACCTTC.

The V call is TRBV28, the J call TRBJ2-7; D gene ambiguous. Germline V gene data show CDR1 as MDHEN and CDR2 as SYDVKM. This CDR3 comprises 13 residues. V lost 5 bases, J lost 2 bases, and 10 bases lay in between. CDR3 DNA sequence: TGTGCCAGCAGTCCCGGACGGGCCTACGAGCAGTACTTC. Translated, it gives CASSPGRAYEQYF. The full variable domain, completed using reference TRBV28 and TRBJ2-7, is DVKVTQSSRYLVKRTGEKVFLECVQDMDHENMFWYRQDPGLGLRLIYFSYDVKMKEKGDIPEGYSVSREKKERFSLILESASTNQTSMYLCASSPGRAYEQYFGPGTRLTVT.

J is TRBJ1-5 and V is TRBV12-1; TRBD1, the table's D call, was not compared with the DNA. TRBV12-1 is a recognized pseudogene. The CDR3 totals 15 residues. CDR3: CASSFFWTVNQPQHF. Here the CDR3 DNA reads TGTGCCAGCAGCTTTTTTTGGACAGTCAATCAGCCCCAGCATTTT.

CDR3 nucleotides: TGTGCCAGCTCGGGGATGGGACTAGCGGAGGCCAATGAGCAGTTCTTC. It yields the protein CASSGMGLAEANEQFF. This chain connects TRBV18 to TRBJ2-1; 11 bases map to TRBD2. J was trimmed by 6 bases and V by 6 bases; bases with no gene match: 10. Germline lookup yields CDR1 KGHSH and CDR2 LQKENI. The CDR3 has 16 amino acids.

The CDR3: CASSPGASYEQYF. The CDR3 coding sequence is TGTGCCAGCAGTCCGGGGGCCTCCTACGAGCAGTACTTC. The chain is built from TRBV12-3 or TRBV12-4 and TRBJ2-7; D may correspond to TRBD1 or TRBD2 (6 bases each). V dropped 5 bases and J dropped 0 bases, with 8 bases sitting between them. This CDR3 comprises 13 residues.

This chain joins TRBV7-2 and TRBJ2-7; TRBD1 might be the D (6 bases). The germline V gene encodes CDR1 SGHTA and CDR2 FQGNSA. V was trimmed by 1 base and J by 2 bases, leaving 12 bases between them. The CDR3 is made up of 15 amino acids. CDR3 protein: CASSLGGQSTYEQYF. Written as DNA, the CDR3 is TGTGCCAGCAGCTTAGGTGGACAGTCAACCTACGAGCAGTACTTC.

V is TRBV6-5 and J is TRBJ1-6; D unresolved. V gave up 0 bases and J gave up 12 bases, with 9 bases separating them. The CDR3 sequence is 13 residues long. Germline values: CDR1 MNHEY, CDR2 SVGAGI. CDR3 region: CASSYSRSRPLHF. CDR3 sequence (DNA): TGTGCCAGCAGTTACTCGCGGAGTAGACCCCTCCACTTT.

V and J are TRBV5-1 and TRBJ1-1; unclear D gene. Looked up from germline, CDR1 is SGHRS and CDR2 is YFSETQ. The CDR3 totals 14 residues. The ends were cut back, 3 bases at V and 1 base at J, with 10 bases in the middle. CDR3 region: CASSSSGSNTEAFF. In DNA form, the CDR3 reads TGCGCCAGCAGCTCCTCCGGGTCGAACACTGAAGCTTTCTTT.

The chain employs TRBV29-1 and TRBJ1-1; D gene uncertain. This CDR3 has 13 amino acids. Germline-derived CDR1 and CDR2 are SQVTM and ANQGSEA. V lost 8 bases and J 2 bases, leaving 15 bases between the germline ends. The CDR3 bases are TGCAGCTCCAGTGGGGAGGCTAACACTGAAGCTTTCTTT. Translated: CSSSGEANTEAFF. The whole variable domain, remainder taken from reference TRBV29-1 and TRBJ1-1, is SAVISQKPSRDICQRGTSLTIQCQVDSQVTMMFWYRQQPGQSLTLIATANQGSEATYESGFVIDKFPISRPNLTFSTLTVSNMSPEDSSIYLCSSSGEANTEAFFGQGTRLTVV.

The genes are TRBV28 and TRBJ1-4; D unclear. V was cut by 5 bases and J by 7 bases, with 17 bases left in between. CDR3 size: 15 residues. Germline CDR1 MDHEN, CDR2 SYDVKM. The CDR3: CASSDWEFWSEKLFF. The CDR3 nucleotides are TGTGCCAGCAGTGACTGGGAGTTCTGGAGTGAAAAACTGTTTTTT.

V usage is TRBV28 and J usage is TRBJ2-6, with 8 bases that match TRBD1. CDR1 and CDR2 from the germline V gene are MDHEN and SYDVKM. This CDR3 has 16 residues. V shed 4 bases and J 2 bases; nucleotides not matched to a gene: 4. The chain's CDR3 is CASSSLRGPGANVLTF. The DNA of the CDR3 is TGTGCCAGCAGTTCCCTCAGGGGGCCTGGGGCCAACGTCCTGACTTTC.

This chain joins TRBV7-9 and TRBJ2-3; tentatively, D is TRBD1 or TRBD2 (5 bases each). There are 14 residues in the CDR3. CDR1 is SEHNR, CDR2 FQNEAQ, per germline (reference sequence). Trimming took 5 bases from V and 2 from J, leaving 11 bases between them. CDR3 bases: TGTGCCAGCAGCCTAAGCGGACACACAGATACGCAGTATTTT. Its translation: CASSLSGHTDTQYF.

The chain joins TRBV4-3 to TRBJ2-5, with TRBD2 as a possible D gene (6 bases). This CDR3 contains 15 residues. Germline CDR1 LGHNA, CDR2 YSLEER. The V gene lost 1 base and the J gene lost 2 bases, with 11 bases spanning the gap. In DNA, the CDR3 is TGCGCCAGCAGCCAAGGTAGCGGAATACAAGAGACCCAGTACTTC. Protein sequence: CASSQGSGIQETQYF.

CDR3 amino acids: CASSLTRGNTEAFF. DNA for the CDR3: TGTGCCAGCAGCTTAACTAGGGGGAACACTGAAGCTTTCTTT. J is TRBJ1-1 and V is TRBV7-3, with D perhaps matching TRBD1 (5 bases). The CDR3 totals 14 residues. From germline, CDR1 is SGHTA and CDR2 FQGTGA. The ends were cut back, 0 bases at V and 1 base at J, with 6 bases in the middle.

The chain employs TRBV19 and TRBJ1-2; D gene ambiguous. The CDR3 covers 12 residues. V dropped 2 bases and J dropped 7 bases, with 8 bases sitting between them. CDR1 and CDR2 from the germline V gene are LNHDA and SQIVND (reference sequence). The CDR3 spells CASSITGRGYTF. CDR3 DNA: TGTGCCAGTAGTATAACCGGTCGTGGCTACACCTTC.

This clone showed up many times. The V gene is TRBV27, the J gene TRBJ1-6; TRBD1 matches 8 bases. V was pared by 2 bases and J by 13 bases, with 7 bases of the junction left unmatched. CDR1 MNHEY and CDR2 SMNVEV come from the germline V gene (reference sequence). This CDR3 is 14 amino acids long. CDR3 nucleotide sequence: TGTGCCAGCAGTTTACAGGGGGCCGTTTCGCCCCTCCACTTT. This sequence encodes CASSLQGAVSPLHF.

This sequence joins TRBV9 and TRBJ2-5; perhaps TRBD2 as D (6 bases). V was cut by 2 bases and J by 3 bases, with 23 bases left in between. From germline, CDR1 is SGDLS and CDR2 YYNGEE. The CDR3 consists of 18 residues. Written as DNA, the CDR3 is TGTGCCAGCAGCGTGGGACTTTCTCGTTCGTTTACTAAAGAGACCCAGTACTTC. It encodes CASSVGLSRSFTKETQYF.

The chain is built from TRBV15 and TRBJ2-1; no clear D. This CDR3 has 14 amino acids. Per germline, CDR1 LNHNV and CDR2 YYDKDF (reference sequence). V was shortened by 0 bases and J by 8 bases, with 11 bases between the two germline ends. For the CDR3, the DNA is TGTGCCACCAGCAGAGAATGGATGGTCCATGAGCAGTTCTTC. Translation gives CATSREWMVHEQFF.

V is TRBV3-1 (or the pseudogene TRBV3-2) and J is TRBJ2-1; D remains ambiguous. This CDR3 spans 14 amino acids. The V end lost 4 bases, the J end lost 3 bases, and 10 bases lay between the germline ends. CDR1 and CDR2 (germline): LGHDT, YNNKEL (reference sequence). The CDR3: CASSPYGDYNEQFF. In DNA, the CDR3 is TGTGCCAGCAGCCCCTATGGGGACTACAATGAGCAGTTCTTC.

The gene calls are TRBV10-3 and TRBJ1-2, with unresolved D. CDR3 length equals 13 residues. V lost 5 bases, J lost 1 base, and 8 bases lay in between. CDR1 ENHRY and CDR2 SYGVKD come from the germline V gene. The CDR3 DNA is TGTGCCATCAGTTTCGGGAATAACTATGGCTACACCTTC. Protein: CAISFGNNYGYTF.

This rearrangement joins TRBV6-1 to TRBJ1-4, with TRBD1 as a possible D gene (5 bases). The CDR3 consists of 16 residues. The germline V gene has CDR1 MNHNS and CDR2 SASEGT. V was cut by 1 base and J by 4 bases, with 13 bases left in between. Written as DNA, the CDR3 is TGTGCCAGCAGTGAAGTGCAGGGATTGGGTAATGAAAAACTGTTTTTT. As protein: CASSEVQGLGNEKLFF.

The rearrangement links TRBV14 to TRBJ1-6; D not resolved. CDR3 size: 16 residues. Between the trimmed V and J ends, which lost 3 bases and 0 bases, there was a span of 9 bases. CDR1 is SGHDN, CDR2 FVKESK, per germline. The CDR3 loop reads CASSQSPSSYNSPLHF. CDR3 bases: TGTGCCAGCAGCCAGAGTCCCAGCTCCTATAATTCACCCCTCCACTTT.

The chain is built from TRBV11-2 and TRBJ1-3, with 7 nucleotides matching TRBD1. V lost 5 bases and J lost 1; bases outside the gene matches: 2. This CDR3 region has 14 residues. CDR1 and CDR2 (germline): SGHAT, FQNNGV. The CDR3 DNA reads as TGTGCCAGCAGCGCCAGGGGGTCTGGAAACACCATATATTTT. Translated, it gives CASSARGSGNTIYF.